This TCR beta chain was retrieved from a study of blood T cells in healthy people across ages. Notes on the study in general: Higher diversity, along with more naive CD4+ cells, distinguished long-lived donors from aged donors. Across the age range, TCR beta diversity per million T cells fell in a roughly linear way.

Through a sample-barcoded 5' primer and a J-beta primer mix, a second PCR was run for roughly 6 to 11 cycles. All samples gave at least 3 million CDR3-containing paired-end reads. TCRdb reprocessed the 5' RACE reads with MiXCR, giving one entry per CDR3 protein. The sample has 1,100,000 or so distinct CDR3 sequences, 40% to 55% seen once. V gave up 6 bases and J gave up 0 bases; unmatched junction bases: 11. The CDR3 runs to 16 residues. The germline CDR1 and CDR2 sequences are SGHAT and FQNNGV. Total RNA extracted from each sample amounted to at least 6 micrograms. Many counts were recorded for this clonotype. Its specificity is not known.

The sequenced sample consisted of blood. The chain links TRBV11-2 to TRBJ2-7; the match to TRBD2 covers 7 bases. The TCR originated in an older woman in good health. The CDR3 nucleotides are TGTGCCAGCAGTCCCCGGGGTGGGGGGGGCTCCTACGAGCAGTACTTC. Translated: CASSPRGGGGSYEQYF.